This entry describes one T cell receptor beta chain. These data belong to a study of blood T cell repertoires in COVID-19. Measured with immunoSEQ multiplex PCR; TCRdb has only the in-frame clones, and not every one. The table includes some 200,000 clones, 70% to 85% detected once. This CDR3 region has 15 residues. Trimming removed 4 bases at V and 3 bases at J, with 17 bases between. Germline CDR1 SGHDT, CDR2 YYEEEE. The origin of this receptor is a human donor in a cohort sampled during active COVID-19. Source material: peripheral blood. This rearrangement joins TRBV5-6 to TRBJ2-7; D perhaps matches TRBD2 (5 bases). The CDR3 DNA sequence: TGTGCCAGCAGCGGTGGAGAGGGTCACTACTACGAGCAGTACTTC. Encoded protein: CASSGGEGHYYEQYF.